Below, one T cell receptor (beta chain) is given with its context. These data belong to a study of identical twins. The germline V gene has CDR1 MNHEY and CDR2 SMNVEV (reference sequence). V trimming: 6 bases; J trimming: 3 bases; junction bases outside the gene matches: 5. The CDR3 length is 14 residues. TCRdb independently ran MiXCR on the 5' RACE reads; one entry per CDR3 protein. The table shows around 680,000 distinct CDR3 sequences, with 8.5% to 9% occurring only once. The same sample was also used in a study of yellow fever vaccine responses in identical twins.

Material: PBMCs. This TCR came from a woman younger than 35 in good health. V is TRBV27 and J is TRBJ2-7; 10 bases line up with TRBD2. The CDR3 loop reads CASSTSGTNYEQYF. The CDR3 DNA sequence: TGTGCCAGCAGCACTAGCGGGACCAACTACGAGCAGTACTTC.